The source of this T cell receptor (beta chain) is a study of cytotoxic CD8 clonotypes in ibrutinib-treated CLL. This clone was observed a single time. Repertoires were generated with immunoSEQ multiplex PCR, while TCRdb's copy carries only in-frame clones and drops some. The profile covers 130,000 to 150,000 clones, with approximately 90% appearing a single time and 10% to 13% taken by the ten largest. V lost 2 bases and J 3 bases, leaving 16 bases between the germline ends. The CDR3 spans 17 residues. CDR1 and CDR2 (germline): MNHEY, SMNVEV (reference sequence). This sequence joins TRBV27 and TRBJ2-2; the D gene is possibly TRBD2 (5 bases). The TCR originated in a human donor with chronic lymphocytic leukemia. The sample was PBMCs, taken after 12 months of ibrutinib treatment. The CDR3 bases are TGTGCCAGCAGTTTAGTTGTAGAATTCGGGGACACCGGGGAGCTGTTTTTT. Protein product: CASSLVVEFGDTGELFF.